Presented here are 26 T cell receptor beta chains from one specimen sequenced in a study of Ad26.COV2.S vaccination and SARS-CoV-2 variants. Regarding treatment: 19 received Ad26.COV2.S at low or high dose, single or two shots; 5 received placebo; per-sample allocation not given. Each sample was drawn 63 days after the first injection (of vaccine or placebo). The assay was immunoSEQ multiplex PCR, and TCRdb's table has in-frame clones only and misses some. The repertoire holds about 390,000 clones, with around 92% as singletons. The sample was peripheral blood, taken in a trial of Ad26.COV2.S vaccine versus placebo. The source of these receptors is a person between 18 and 59 years old who received the Ad26.COV2.S COVID-19 vaccine or a placebo.

The chain couples TRBV18 to TRBJ2-7; either TRBD1 or TRBD2 may fit D (5 bases each). Trimming stripped 4 bases from V and 0 bases from J, with 13 bases between. Germline assignment: CDR1 KGHSH and CDR2 LQKENI. The CDR3 has 15 residues. The CDR3, as DNA: TGTGCCAGCTCACGGCGAGGGGCCACCTCCTACGAGCAGTACTTC. It encodes CASSRRGATSYEQYF.

This clone came up a few times. The V gene is TRBV7-9, the J gene TRBJ2-7, with no clear D. Germline V gives CDR1 SEHNR, CDR2 FQNEAQ (reference sequence). The CDR3 totals 14 residues. V lost 8 bases to trimming and J lost 0 bases, with 14 bases between them. CDR3 nucleotides: TGTGCCAGCTCCCCTTGGGCAGGCTCCTACGAGCAGTACTTC. It codes for CASSPWAGSYEQYF.

The chain recombines TRBV27 with TRBJ2-2; 12 bases agree with TRBD2. The ends lost 0 bases at V and 3 bases at J; junction bases unmatched: 5. The CDR3 is 18 residues long. Germline V gene lookup returns CDR1 MNHEY and CDR2 SMNVEV (reference sequence). This chain's CDR3 is CASSLSVLAGGHTGELFF. The CDR3 DNA follows: TGTGCCAGCAGTTTATCGGTCCTAGCGGGGGGGCACACCGGGGAGCTGTTTTTT.

This rearrangement joins TRBV5-4 to TRBJ2-3, with D hard to call. This CDR3 contains 15 residues. Trimming took off 2 bases at V and 0 bases at J, with 10 bases between the two ends. Germline CDR1 SGHNT, CDR2 YYREEE (reference sequence). The CDR3 reads CASSLSISSTDTQYF. The CDR3 DNA reads as TGTGCCAGCAGCTTATCGATCTCTAGCACAGATACGCAGTATTTT.

This clone has only a few counts. The rearrangement uses TRBV4-3 and TRBJ2-2; the D is unclear. Germline loops: CDR1 LGHNA, CDR2 YSLEER. CDR3 length equals 15 residues. V lost 3 bases to trimming and J lost 2 bases, with 10 bases between them. CDR3 DNA sequence: TGCGCCAGCAGCCAGGGAATCGTTAACACCGGGGAGCTGTTTTTT. Its protein is CASSQGIVNTGELFF.

The V call is TRBV28, the J call TRBJ1-4, with 9 bases matching TRBD1. The CDR3 extends over 16 amino acids. V lost 5 bases and J lost 2; bases outside the gene matches: 6. Germline V gene data show CDR1 as MDHEN and CDR2 as SYDVKM. CDR3 loop: CASSRYRGQTNEKLFF. CDR3 in DNA: TGTGCCAGCAGTCGCTACAGGGGGCAGACTAATGAAAAACTGTTTTTT.

The chain employs TRBV5-5 and TRBJ1-3, with D tentatively TRBD1 (5 bases). The CDR3 consists of 13 residues. Germline V lookup: CDR1 SGHKS, CDR2 YYEKEE (reference sequence). The V end was cut by 3 bases, the J end by 3 bases, with 7 bases between. CDR3 sequence (DNA): TGTGCCAGCAGCTGGGGCATTGGAAACACCATATATTTT. Translating it yields CASSWGIGNTIYF.

This clone appeared a few times. The rearrangement links TRBV19 to TRBJ2-7; D perhaps matches TRBD1 (6 bases). Germline V lookup: CDR1 LNHDA, CDR2 SQIVND (reference sequence). V was pared by 1 base and J by 6 bases, with 13 bases between. The CDR3 is 14 residues long. In DNA form, the CDR3 reads TGTGCCAGTAGTATAGCCCCGACAGGTCCCGAGCAGTACTTC. Amino acid sequence: CASSIAPTGPEQYF.

The chain carries TRBV7-6 and TRBJ2-7; possible D gene TRBD1, 5 bases. The CDR3 length is 15 residues. Trimming left V 1 base short and J 2 bases short, with 12 bases between. In germline, CDR1 is SGHVS, CDR2 FNYEAQ. CDR3: CASSLGGTGPYEQYF. The CDR3 coding sequence is TGTGCCAGCAGCTTAGGAGGCACAGGCCCCTACGAGCAGTACTTC.

J is TRBJ1-4 and V is TRBV6-5; 7 positions match TRBD1. The CDR3 is 14 residues long. The germline V gene encodes CDR1 MNHEY and CDR2 SVGAGI. Trimming at V came to 8 bases and at J to 7 bases, leaving 10 bases not matched to a gene. CDR3 sequence reads: CASAEGALGEKLFF. In DNA, the CDR3 is TGTGCCAGCGCAGAGGGGGCGCTGGGTGAAAAACTGTTTTTT.

The rearrangement joins TRBV23-1 to TRBJ2-4, with TRBD2 matching 11 bases. TRBV23-1 is an ORF, with its function uncertain. This CDR3 comprises 17 residues. V shed 2 bases, J shed 8 bases, and the junction held 11 bases outside the gene matches. The CDR3 DNA reads TGCGCCAGCAGTCAAAGCCTAGCGGGGGGCCTGGTGTACATTCAGTACTTC. Protein product: CASSQSLAGGLVYIQYF.

This clone appeared a single time. The chain recombines TRBV21-1 with TRBJ1-5; no check of the table's D call, TRBD1, against the DNA was made. TRBV21-1 is a recognized pseudogene. The CDR3 sequence is 16 residues long. This CDR3 reads CASSKVDKNSNQPQHF. In DNA form, the CDR3 reads TGTGCCAGCAGCAAAGTGGACAAGAATAGCAATCAGCCCCAGCATTTT.

The J gene is TRBJ2-5, the V gene TRBV7-6, with D maybe TRBD1 (8 bases). The CDR3 has 15 residues. Germline assignment: CDR1 SGHVS and CDR2 FNYEAQ. Trimming took off 8 bases at V and 1 base at J, with 17 bases between the two ends. The CDR3 DNA reads as TGTGCCAGCGGGGGGGACAGGACACTCCAAGAGACCCAGTACTTC. Translation gives CASGGDRTLQETQYF.

The rearrangement links TRBV6-5 to TRBJ2-1; 7 nucleotides line up with TRBD1. CDR1 MNHEY and CDR2 SVGAGI come from the germline V gene. The trim removed 0 bases at V and 10 bases at J, leaving 9 bases unmatched. This CDR3 region has 15 residues. In DNA, the CDR3 is TGTGCCAGCAGTTACTCGACGACAGGGTTCAGGGAGCAGTTCTTC. Protein: CASSYSTTGFREQFF.

The rearrangement joins TRBV11-3 to TRBJ2-5; D is perhaps TRBD2 (6 bases). The V end lost 2 bases, the J end lost 4 bases, and 11 bases lay between the germline ends. This CDR3 is 14 amino acids long. CDR1 and CDR2 from the germline V gene are SGHNT and YENEEA. Here the CDR3 reads CASSLSSSGETQYF. The CDR3 bases are TGTGCCAGCAGCTTATCGAGTAGCGGAGAGACCCAGTACTTC.

This chain connects TRBV4-3 to TRBJ1-1; D might be TRBD1 (5 bases). V lost 0 bases and J lost 7, with 12 bases in between. This CDR3 is 14 amino acids long. The germline V gene encodes CDR1 LGHNA and CDR2 YSLEER. DNA of the CDR3: TGCGCCAGCAGCCAAGATTGGGGCAGCTTTGAAGCTTTCTTT. Its translation is CASSQDWGSFEAFF.

The chain recombines TRBV29-1 with TRBJ2-2, with a tentative D call TRBD1 (5 bases). The CDR3 is 13 amino acids. Per the germline V gene, CDR1 is SQVTM and CDR2 is ANQGSEA. Trimming took off 4 bases at V and 2 bases at J, with 8 bases between the two ends. For the CDR3, the DNA is TGCAGCGTTGTTGGGGCTAACACCGGGGAGCTGTTTTTT. Its translation: CSVVGANTGELFF.

This clone was recorded once. The chain has TRBV19 and TRBJ1-1; tentative D call: TRBD1 (5 bases). There are 16 residues in the CDR3. The germline V and J ends were trimmed by 5 bases and 0 bases, with 16 bases remaining between them. CDR1 and CDR2 from the germline V gene are LNHDA and SQIVND (reference sequence). CDR3 bases: TGTGCCAGTAGTCCCGGCAGGGTGAACATGAACACTGAAGCTTTCTTT. Its translation is CASSPGRVNMNTEAFF.

This clone was observed once. The genes are TRBV7-9 and TRBJ2-1; D uncertain. The germline V gene encodes CDR1 SEHNR and CDR2 FQNEAQ (reference sequence). Trimming pared 3 bases from V and 7 bases from J, leaving 10 bases between. The CDR3 has 13 amino acids. The CDR3 DNA follows: TGTGCCAGCAGCTTCCCCTTGGGTAATGAGCAGTTCTTC. Translated, it gives CASSFPLGNEQFF.

This chain connects TRBV27 to TRBJ2-7; 9 positions agree with TRBD1. The germline CDR1 and CDR2 sequences are MNHEY and SMNVEV (reference sequence). The CDR3 is 14 amino acids. After removal of 6 bases from V and 3 bases from J, the junction contained 6 bases not matched to a gene. In nucleotides, the CDR3 is TGTGCCAGCAGCGCCGGGACAGGGTACTACGAGCAGTACTTC. The encoded protein is CASSAGTGYYEQYF.

This clone occurred a few times. The chain couples TRBV19 to TRBJ1-2; D is ambiguous. Germline loops: CDR1 LNHDA, CDR2 SQIVND (reference sequence). The CDR3 runs to 13 residues. Trimming cost V 6 bases and J 7 bases, with 15 bases left between them. The CDR3 loop is CASSLMGGSGYTF. In DNA form, the CDR3 reads TGTGCCAGTAGCCTAATGGGCGGGTCTGGCTACACCTTC.

This sequence joins TRBV3-1 (or the pseudogene TRBV3-2) and TRBJ1-1; 10 bases align to TRBD1. J was trimmed by 1 base and V by 6 bases; bases with no gene match: 14. Germline V gene lookup returns CDR1 LGHDT and CDR2 YNNKEL (reference sequence). This CDR3 has 18 residues. Written as DNA, the CDR3 is TGTGCCAGCAGAGAACTCGAGACAGGGGGCCCCAGGAACACTGAAGCTTTCTTT. Amino acids: CASRELETGGPRNTEAFF.

This chain links TRBV2 with TRBJ1-1; 10 bases are shared with TRBD1. The ends lost 8 bases at V and 0 bases at J; junction bases unmatched: 12. In germline, CDR1 is SNHLY, CDR2 FYNNEI. The CDR3 runs 17 residues. CDR3: CASGRTGGSKMNTEAFF. In DNA form, the CDR3 reads TGTGCCAGCGGAAGGACAGGGGGGTCGAAAATGAACACTGAAGCTTTCTTT.

This rearrangement joins TRBV6-5 to TRBJ1-4; 7 nucleotides match TRBD1. The CDR3 is 16 amino acids. CDR1 is MNHEY and CDR2 is SVGAGI in the germline V gene. Losses at the gene ends were 2 bases for V and 2 bases for J; bases not matched to a gene: 5. The CDR3 DNA is TGTGCCAGCAGTTACCGGCCGGGACAGACTAATGAAAAACTGTTTTTT. Amino acid sequence: CASSYRPGQTNEKLFF.

The V and J genes are TRBV3-1 (or the pseudogene TRBV3-2) and TRBJ2-5, with 8 bases that match TRBD2. This CDR3 region has 14 residues. Per the germline V gene, CDR1 is LGHDT and CDR2 is YNNKEL (reference sequence). V was clipped by 2 bases and J by 1 base; unmatched bases: 0. In nucleotides, the CDR3 is TGTGCCAGCAGCCAACGGGGGGGCCAAGAGACCCAGTACTTC. Amino acid sequence: CASSQRGGQETQYF.

The rearrangement links TRBV27 to TRBJ2-2; 7 bases align to TRBD1. The V and J ends lost 6 bases and 2 bases, in that order; junction bases with no gene match: 12. Germline V gene lookup returns CDR1 MNHEY and CDR2 SMNVEV (reference sequence). The CDR3 is 17 amino acids. The CDR3 spells CASSPIWAGGNTGELFF. The CDR3 nucleotides are TGTGCCAGCAGCCCTATCTGGGCAGGGGGAAACACCGGGGAGCTGTTTTTT.